Listed below are T cell receptor beta chains from one sample, sequenced in a study of patients and donors after allogeneic stem cell transplantation. TCRdb redid the calling of the RT-PCR reads with MiXCR, one entry per CDR3 protein. The data contain approximately 200,000 distinct CDR3 sequences, 41% of them singletons. The sample comprised blood, either unsorted or a sorted T cell fraction (not recorded which). The receptors were gathered from a human donor who was either an allogeneic HSCT recipient or a stem cell or donor lymphocyte infusion donor (not recorded which). It is not recorded whose cells these are; they may come from a transplant donor. Each CDR3 is given with its conserved first and last residue. A D gene is named only where the DNA matches it firmly. The size entry is marked missing in some rows and otherwise reads once, few, many or a size class.

abundance	d_gene	v_gene	j_gene	CDR3aa	CDR3nt
-	-	TRBV12-3/TRBV12-4	TRBJ1-4	CASSPRGGQSNEKLFF	TGTGCCAGCAGTCCTAGGGGGGGCCAATCTAATGAAAAACTGTTTTTT
-	-	TRBV2	TRBJ2-1	CAIPGPDYNEQFF	TGTGCCATCCCGGGACCGGACTACAATGAGCAGTTCTTC
-	-	TRBV7-2	TRBJ1-3	CASSLGWESGNTIYF	TGTGCCAGCAGCTTAGGATGGGAGTCTGGAAACACCATATATTTT
few	-	TRBV12-3/TRBV12-4	TRBJ1-4	CASSLEGMGTNEKLFF	TGTGCCAGCAGTTTGGAGGGAATGGGAACTAATGAAAAACTGTTTTTT
-	-	TRBV7-9	TRBJ1-1	CASSRQDGVGTEAFF	TGTGCCAGCAGCCGCCAGGACGGCGTCGGCACTGAAGCTTTCTTT
-	-	TRBV9	TRBJ1-2	CASSGVGYTF	TGTGCCAGCAGCGGGGTTGGCTACACCTTC
-	-	TRBV7-2	TRBJ1-5	CASSRGPALQPQHF	TGTGCCAGCAGCCGGGGACCGGCACTTCAGCCCCAGCATTTT
once	TRBD2	TRBV25-1	TRBJ2-3	CASNLAGSTDTQYF	TGTGCCAGCAACCTAGCGGGTAGCACAGATACGCAGTATTTT
-	-	TRBV7-9	TRBJ1-2	CASSLDLGAMDGYTF	TGTGCCAGCAGCTTAGATCTGGGGGCTATGGATGGCTACACCTTC
once	TRBD1	TRBV4-3	TRBJ2-7	CASSQATGGLYEQYF	TGCGCCAGCAGCCAGGCGACAGGGGGCTTGTACGAGCAGTACTTC
-	-	TRBV9	TRBJ1-3	CASGPSIFSGNTIYF	TGTGCCAGCGGCCCCAGCATTTTCTCTGGAAACACCATATATTTT
-	-	TRBV6-5	TRBJ2-6	CATISGANVLTF	TGTGCCACAATATCTGGGGCCAACGTCCTGACTTTC
few	-	TRBV7-6	TRBJ2-3	CASSLGGAGTDTQYF	TGTGCCAGCAGCTTAGGCGGGGCCGGCACAGATACGCAGTATTTT
-	-	TRBV12-3/TRBV12-4	TRBJ1-6	CASSFKDNSPLHF	TGTGCCAGCAGTTTCAAGGATAATTCACCCCTCCACTTT
-	-	TRBV12-2	TRBJ1-1	CASRRRDPSMNTEAFF	TGTGCAAGTCGCCGCCGGGACCCGTCTATGAACACTGAAGCTTTCTTT
-	-	TRBV9	TRBJ1-1	CASGAGPGQNTEAFF	TGTGCCAGCGGCGCGGGGCCAGGGCAGAACACTGAAGCTTTCTTT
-	TRBD1	TRBV4-1	TRBJ2-2	CASSQAGTGANTGELFF	TGCGCCAGCAGCCAAGCCGGCACAGGGGCGAACACCGGGGAGCTGTTTTTT
-	-	TRBV25-1	TRBJ1-2	CASSPWDTANYGYTF	TGTGCCAGCAGCCCCTGGGACACAGCTAACTATGGCTACACCTTC
-	-	TRBV19	TRBJ1-1	CASSLTRRANTEAFF	TGTGCCAGTAGCCTGACGAGGAGGGCGAACACTGAAGCTTTCTTT
-	-	TRBV10-2	TRBJ1-1	CASSAHRQGNTEAFF	TGCGCCAGCAGTGCGCACCGCCAGGGGAACACTGAAGCTTTCTTT
-	-	TRBV18	TRBJ2-6	CASSPLSGSGANVLTF	TGTGCCAGCTCACCACTGTCAGGGTCTGGGGCCAACGTCCTGACTTTC
-	TRBD1	TRBV29-1	TRBJ1-1	CSAWGQTETEAFF	TGCAGCGCCTGGGGACAGACTGAGACTGAAGCTTTCTTT
-	-	TRBV5-5	TRBJ1-2	CASSWFRVVYYGYTF	TGTGCCAGCAGCTGGTTCAGGGTGGTATACTATGGCTACACCTTC
-	-	TRBV27	TRBJ1-5	CASSPQGPGVQPQHF	TGTGCCAGCAGTCCCCAGGGTCCTGGGGTCCAGCCCCAGCATTTT
-	TRBD1	TRBV5-6	TRBJ1-1	CASSFDGQGSDTEASF	TGTGCCAGCAGCTTCGACGGACAGGGTAGTGACACTGAAGCTTCCTTT
-	-	TRBV28	TRBJ2-1	CASSARGEDHEQFF	TGTGCCAGCAGTGCTAGGGGGGAGGATCATGAGCAGTTCTTC
-	-	TRBV20-1	TRBJ1-4	CSARVLPRRKLFF	TGCAGTGCTAGAGTATTGCCCAGGAGGAAACTGTTTTTT
few	-	TRBV15	TRBJ1-5	CATSPTQGAGQPQHF	TGTGCCACCAGCCCGACCCAGGGTGCGGGACAGCCCCAGCATTTT
-	-	TRBV7-2	TRBJ1-2	CASSLEGTVRGGYTF	TGTGCCAGCAGCTTAGAGGGGACGGTTCGCGGTGGCTACACCTTC
few	-	TRBV9	TRBJ2-1	CASSVGLGGDNEQFF	TGTGCCAGCAGCGTAGGACTAGGAGGCGACAATGAGCAGTTCTTC
-	-	TRBV29-1	TRBJ2-5	CSVARVQETQYF	TGCAGCGTTGCACGCGTCCAAGAGACCCAGTACTTC
-	-	TRBV12-3/TRBV12-4	TRBJ1-5	CASSLVGSEKPQHF	TGTGCCAGCAGTTTAGTAGGGTCAGAGAAGCCCCAGCATTTT
-	TRBD2	TRBV6-2/TRBV6-3	TRBJ2-7	CATGGLAGFSCEQYF	TGTGCCACGGGAGGACTAGCGGGGTTTTCCTGCGAGCAGTACTTC